Shown below are 10 T cell receptor beta chains from a single sample sequenced in a study of Ad26.COV2.S vaccination and SARS-CoV-2 variants. The repertoire was sequenced with immunoSEQ multiplex PCR; TCRdb's copy has only in-frame clones and lacks some. Of about 350,000 clones listed, about 88% were seen once; the top ten hold about 10%. This sample's treatment: roughly 19 received Ad26.COV2.S at low or high dose, single or two shots; 5 received placebo; per-sample allocation not given. Sample collection was performed on day 63 after the first vaccine or placebo injection. Material: peripheral blood, obtained in a trial of Ad26.COV2.S vaccine versus placebo. These receptors were taken from a person aged 18-65 years who received the Ad26.COV2.S COVID-19 vaccine or a placebo.

The genes are TRBV13 and TRBJ1-1; unclear D gene. This CDR3 comprises 15 residues. V was clipped by 5 bases and J by 8 bases, with 21 bases between them. Germline V gene data show CDR1 as PRHDT and CDR2 as FYEKMQ (reference sequence). CDR3 amino acids: CASSPPEGSPREAFF. Here the CDR3 DNA reads TGTGCCAGCAGCCCTCCTGAAGGCTCCCCTCGCGAAGCTTTCTTT.

On this clone: Compared with germline, one end of the junction differs, possibly owing to a read error. This chain uses TRBV12-3 or TRBV12-4 with TRBJ1-5, with D hard to call. The CDR3 contains 13 residues. DNA of the CDR3: TGTGCCAGCAGTTCCCTTAGCCATCAGCCCCAGCATTTT. It codes for CASSSLSHQPQHF.

The chain is built from TRBV28 and TRBJ2-1; 7 nucleotides align to TRBD1. Germline-derived CDR1 and CDR2 are MDHEN and SYDVKM. V dropped 9 bases and J dropped 10; count of bases not matched to a gene: 6. This CDR3 has 11 amino acids. The CDR3 loop is CASTWDSEQFF. The CDR3 region has the DNA TGTGCCAGTACGTGGGACAGCGAGCAGTTCTTC. The whole variable domain, remainder taken from reference TRBV28 and TRBJ2-1, is DVKVTQSSRYLVKRTGEKVFLECVQDMDHENMFWYRQDPGLGLRLIYFSYDVKMKEKGDIPEGYSVSREKKERFSLILESASTNQTSMYLCASTWDSEQFFGPGTRLTVL.

The chain links TRBV18 to TRBJ2-2, with D tentatively TRBD1 (6 bases). The CDR3 consists of 17 residues. Trimming left V 2 bases short and J 0 bases short, with 13 bases between. Germline loops: CDR1 KGHSH, CDR2 LQKENI. The CDR3 DNA reads TGTGCCAGCTCACCAATGACAGGTGGAACGAACACCGGGGAGCTGTTTTTT. Translating it yields CASSPMTGGTNTGELFF.

This rearrangement joins TRBV5-1 to TRBJ1-1; maybe TRBD1 (6 bases). The CDR3 sequence is 15 residues long. V was clipped by 2 bases and J by 3 bases, with 14 bases between them. Germline CDR1 and CDR2: SGHRS and YFSETQ. CDR3 region: CASSLQGPGDTEAFF. The DNA of the CDR3 is TGCGCCAGCAGCTTACAGGGCCCCGGGGACACTGAAGCTTTCTTT.

In this sample, this clone turned up once. The chain is built from TRBV7-8 and TRBJ2-5, with no clear D. CDR1 and CDR2 (germline): SGHVS, FQNEAQ. Trimming took 5 bases from V and 1 from J, leaving 14 bases between them. The CDR3 has 15 residues. DNA of the CDR3: TGTGCCAGCAGCCTGAATCAGATCGGCCAAGAGACCCAGTACTTC. This encodes CASSLNQIGQETQYF.

CDR3 nucleotide sequence: TGTGCCAGCAGCGTATTTGCGGGGGTAGCGAACACCGGGGAGCTGTTTTTT. Its translation: CASSVFAGVANTGELFF. The gene calls are TRBV9 and TRBJ2-2; 7 bases map to TRBD2. This CDR3 contains 17 residues. Germline V CDR1 and CDR2: SGDLS, YYNGEE. V was pared by 1 base and J by 0 bases, with 6 bases of the junction left unmatched.

V usage is TRBV11-2 and J usage is TRBJ1-1; D not certain. Germline CDR1 reads SGHAT; CDR2 reads FQNNGV. The V and J ends lost 4 bases and 5 bases respectively, with 11 bases between them. This CDR3 is 13 amino acids long. The CDR3 nucleotides are TGTGCCAGCAGCTCTTCAGGAGGGACTGAAGCTTTCTTT. It codes for CASSSSGGTEAFF.

V usage is TRBV18 and J usage is TRBJ2-4, with D unclear. Germline V lookup: CDR1 KGHSH, CDR2 LQKENI. The CDR3 extends over 16 amino acids. The V end was cut by 1 base, the J end by 1 base, with 11 bases between. DNA of the CDR3: TGTGCCAGCTCACCACGAGACTCTAAGGCCAAAAACATTCAGTACTTC. It codes for CASSPRDSKAKNIQYF.

As for this clone: This same CDR3 is encoded by further DNA sequences in the sample. The V and J genes are TRBV18 and TRBJ2-2; 13 bases agree with TRBD2. CDR1 is KGHSH and CDR2 is LQKENI in the germline V gene. The CDR3 has 16 residues. V dropped 2 bases and J dropped 4; count of bases not matched to a gene: 1. The CDR3 protein is CASSPGLAGVTGELFF. CDR3 bases: TGTGCCAGCTCACCAGGACTAGCGGGAGTCACCGGGGAGCTGTTTTTT.